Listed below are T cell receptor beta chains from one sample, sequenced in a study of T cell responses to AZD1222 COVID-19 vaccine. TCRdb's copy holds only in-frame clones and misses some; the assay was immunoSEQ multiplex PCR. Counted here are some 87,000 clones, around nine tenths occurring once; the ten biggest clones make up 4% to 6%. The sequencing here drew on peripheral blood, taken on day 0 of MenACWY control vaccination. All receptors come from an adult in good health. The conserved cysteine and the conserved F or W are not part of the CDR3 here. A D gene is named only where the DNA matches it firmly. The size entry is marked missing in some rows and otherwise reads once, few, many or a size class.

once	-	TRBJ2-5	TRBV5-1	ASSLSAASQETQY
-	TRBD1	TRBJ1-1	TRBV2	ASRGQGANEAF
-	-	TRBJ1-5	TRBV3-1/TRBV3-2	ASSQDVGGNQPQH
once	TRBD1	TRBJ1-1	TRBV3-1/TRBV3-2	ASSFEGQLNTEAF
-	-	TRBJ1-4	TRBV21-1	ASSPNREPTATNEKLF
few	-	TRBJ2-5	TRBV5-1	ASSLQDQETQY
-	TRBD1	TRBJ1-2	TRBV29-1	SALTGSYGYT
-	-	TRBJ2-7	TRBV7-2	ASRQAPGPYGEQY
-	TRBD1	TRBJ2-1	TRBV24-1	ATGTGVNEQF
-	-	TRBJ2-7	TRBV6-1	ASSEGRSYEQY
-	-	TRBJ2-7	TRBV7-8	ASSYTGREQY
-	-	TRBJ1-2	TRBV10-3	AISESGNAHGYGYT
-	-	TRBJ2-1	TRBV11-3	ASSSSGGNEQF
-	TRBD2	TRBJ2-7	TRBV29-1	SVSLRLAGAEQY
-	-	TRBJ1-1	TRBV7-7	ASSLAGTGSRRTEAF
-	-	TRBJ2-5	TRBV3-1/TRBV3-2	ASSRPLSAQETQY
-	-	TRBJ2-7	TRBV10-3	AIGRLVYEQY
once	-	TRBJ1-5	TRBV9	ASGPGPMLNQPQH
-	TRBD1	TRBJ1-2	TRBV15	ATREGQGLNYGYT
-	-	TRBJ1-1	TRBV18	ASVPTLNTEAF
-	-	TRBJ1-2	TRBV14	ASSQDYSYGYT
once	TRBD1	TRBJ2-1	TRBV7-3	ASSARDRERNEQF
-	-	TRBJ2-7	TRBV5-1	ASSFRDHYEQY
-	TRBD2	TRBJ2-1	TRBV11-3	ASSEGTSAYNEQF
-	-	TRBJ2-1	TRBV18	ASSLAQASNEQF
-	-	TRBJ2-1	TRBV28	ASSLAFNEQF
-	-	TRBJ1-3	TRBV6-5	ASSNEGLSGNTIY
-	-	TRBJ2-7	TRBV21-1	ASSPRGRQGEGRDTYEQY
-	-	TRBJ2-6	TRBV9	ASSVERRQRSGANVLT
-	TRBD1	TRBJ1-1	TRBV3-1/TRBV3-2	ASSQTGGITEAF
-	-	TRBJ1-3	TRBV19	ASSIGGVAGNTIY
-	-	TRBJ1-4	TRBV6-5	ASSPLLGAGAVLF
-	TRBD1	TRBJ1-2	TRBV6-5	AIRITGGYGYT
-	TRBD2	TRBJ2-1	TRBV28	ASSLSSGRAGEQF
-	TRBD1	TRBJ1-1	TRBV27	ASSLTTGAEAF
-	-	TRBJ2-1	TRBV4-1	ASSQDGASYNEQF
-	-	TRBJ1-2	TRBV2	ASRENYGYT
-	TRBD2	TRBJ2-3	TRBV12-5	ASGLGVGLETDTQY
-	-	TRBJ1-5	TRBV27	ASSPRPYVDQPQH
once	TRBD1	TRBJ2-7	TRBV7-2	ASSRDRAYEQY
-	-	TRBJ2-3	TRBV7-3	ASSAQGGEADTQY